This T cell receptor beta chain was sequenced during a study of cytomegalovirus exposure and HLA in healthy donors. Study conclusions and caveats: Later, an analysis showed that TCR beta chains associated with HLA were more clonally expanded than others that were equally common.

Regarding this clone: The antigen is unknown.

The CDR3 has 15 amino acids. Trimming took 6 bases from V and 3 from J; bases not matched to a gene: 9. Per germline, CDR1 SGHVS and CDR2 FQNEAQ. The PCR ran on 60 Vbeta and 13 Jbeta primers. Method: immunoSEQ multiplex PCR; TCRdb's copy keeps in-frame clones and lacks some. This sample's clone table lists more than 40,000 clones. This TCR was recovered from a middle-aged woman in good health and CMV-seronegative. Sequencing input: PBMCs. The V call is TRBV7-8, the J call TRBJ2-7; 9 nucleotides agree with TRBD1. The CDR3 sequence is CASRTPGQGIYEQYF. The CDR3 DNA is TGTGCCAGCAGGACTCCGGGACAGGGAATCTACGAGCAGTACTTC.